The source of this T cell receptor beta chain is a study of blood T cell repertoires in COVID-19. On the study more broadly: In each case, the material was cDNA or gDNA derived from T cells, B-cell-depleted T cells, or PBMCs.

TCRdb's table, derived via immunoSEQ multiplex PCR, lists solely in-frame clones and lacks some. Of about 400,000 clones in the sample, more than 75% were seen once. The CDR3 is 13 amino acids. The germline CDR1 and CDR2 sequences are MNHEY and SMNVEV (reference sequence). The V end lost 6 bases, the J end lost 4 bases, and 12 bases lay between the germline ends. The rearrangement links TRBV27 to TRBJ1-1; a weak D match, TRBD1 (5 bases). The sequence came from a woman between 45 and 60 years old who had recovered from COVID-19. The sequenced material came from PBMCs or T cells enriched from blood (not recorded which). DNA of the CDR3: TGTGCCAGCAGGCAGGGCGGTTTCACTGAAGCTTTCTTT. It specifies CASRQGGFTEAFF.